This T cell receptor beta chain was found in a study of T cell changes during pregnancy in multiple sclerosis. Assay: immunoSEQ multiplex PCR; the TCRdb copy retains only in-frame clones and omits some. The sample has 75,000 to 95,000 clones; roughly nine tenths are singletons. The specimen was peripheral blood, collected in the first trimester of pregnancy. The TCR was taken from a female donor with multiple sclerosis, enrolled in a pregnancy study.

The CDR3 region has the DNA TGTGCCAGCAGTGAACAGTCTAGCGGGAGGTTGAGGGAGCAGTACTTC. Residues: CASSEQSSGRLREQYF. This chain links TRBV2 with TRBJ2-7; 11 bases map to TRBD2. The V and J ends lost 2 bases and 7 bases, in that order; junction bases with no gene match: 10. CDR3 size: 16 residues. Per the germline V gene, CDR1 is SNHLY and CDR2 is FYNNEI.